What follows is one T cell receptor (beta chain) and its context. This sample is part of a study of cytomegalovirus exposure and HLA in healthy donors. The length of the CDR3 is 11 residues. Germline assignment: CDR1 MNHNY and CDR2 SVGAGI (reference sequence). V lost 8 bases to trimming and J lost 5 bases, with 9 bases between them. Use of 60 Vbeta and 13 Jbeta primers characterized the PCR. Some clones are missing from TCRdb's copy, which holds only in-frame ones; the method was immunoSEQ multiplex PCR. The sample includes 140,000 to 150,000 clones, just over 65% seen only once; the top ten take roughly 6%.

The sequence was obtained from a woman in her fifties or sixties in good health and CMV-seronegative. The genes are TRBV6-6 and TRBJ2-5; a possible D gene is TRBD2 (7 bases). The sample consisted of PBMCs. CDR3 amino acids: CASGGGETQYF. The DNA of the CDR3 is TGTGCCAGCGGGGGGGGCGAGACCCAGTACTTC.